The TCR beta chain under discussion was sequenced for a study of blood T cells in healthy people across ages. A J-beta primer mix and a sample-barcoded 5' primer were used in a second PCR of roughly 6 to 11 cycles. Per sample, CDR3-containing paired-end reads numbered at least 2.5 million. TCRdb reprocessed the 5' RACE reads with MiXCR, giving one entry per CDR3 protein. The sample lists 780,000 or so distinct CDR3 sequences; around half were seen once. Concerning this clonotype: Its ends do not fully match the called genes, so a read error is possible.

In germline, CDR1 is DFQATT, CDR2 SNEGSKA (reference sequence). The CDR3 extends over 14 amino acids. The rearrangement uses TRBV20-1 and TRBJ2-1; 8 bases agree with TRBD2. The specimen was blood. The source of this sequence is an older man in good health. CDR3 sequence (DNA): TGCAGTGCTGGAGAGAGCGGGAGTAAGAATGAGCAGTTCTTC. Protein: CSAGESGSKNEQFF.